The TCR beta chain under discussion was sequenced for a study of blood T cell repertoires in COVID-19. Overall study context: There were acute and convalescent COVID-19 samples, and they came from the United States, Italy and Spain. PBMCs, B-cell-depleted T cells, or T cells provided the cDNA or gDNA that made up the material.

This clone has just a few counts. CDR1 and CDR2 (germline): MNHEY, SVGAGI. The CDR3 runs 14 residues. After removal of 5 bases from V and 8 bases from J, the junction contained 7 bases not matched to a gene. In the original processing: Amplification from reference gene primers served as the basis for estimated nucleated cell counts. Sequencing used immunoSEQ multiplex PCR; TCRdb keeps in-frame clones, though not all of them. That table gives V, J and clone size, and the DNA gave D and trimming. The sample includes roughly 200,000 clones, around three quarters of them seen just once. The TCR comes from a man between 65 and 80 years old with active or convalescent COVID-19. Sequenced sample: peripheral blood. V and J are TRBV6-5 and TRBJ1-4, with 8 bases identical to TRBD1. This chain's CDR3 is CASSRQGRREKLFF. CDR3 bases: TGTGCCAGCAGTCGACAGGGGAGAAGGGAAAAACTGTTTTTT.